The sequence of this TCR beta chain was determined in a study of regulatory T cells in long-lasting Graves disease. Through Arm-PCR of CDR3 regions and iRepertoire HTBI primers, TCR beta libraries were built. TCRdb processed the multiplex PCR reads anew with MiXCR; each CDR3 protein has one entry. Altogether about 540,000 distinct CDR3 sequences are present, roughly 13% being singletons, with the ten largest covering approximately 9.3%. The V segment lost 6 bases and the J segment 0 bases; nucleotides outside the gene matches: 4. This CDR3 comprises 15 residues. CDR1 is LNHDA, CDR2 SQIVND, per germline (reference sequence). Described time point: newly diagnosed GD, antithyroid drugs for less than 3 months. The TCR library was made from RNA extracted from PBMCs. These same records also appear under a second study, on T cells in Graves' hyperthyroidism and ophthalmopathy. According to that study: The primer set for the first-round RT-PCR of the TCR CDR3 was HTBI.

Sequencing used peripheral blood mononuclear cells (PBMCs), obtained at new diagnosis, from a patient treated with antithyroid drugs. The clonotype comes from a man younger than 40 with Graves disease. The V gene is TRBV19, the J gene TRBJ2-1, with TRBD1 matching over 8 bases. The CDR3 nucleotides read TGTGCCAGTAGGACGGGACAGGCCTCCTACAATGAGCAGTTCTTC. Protein sequence: CASRTGQASYNEQFF.